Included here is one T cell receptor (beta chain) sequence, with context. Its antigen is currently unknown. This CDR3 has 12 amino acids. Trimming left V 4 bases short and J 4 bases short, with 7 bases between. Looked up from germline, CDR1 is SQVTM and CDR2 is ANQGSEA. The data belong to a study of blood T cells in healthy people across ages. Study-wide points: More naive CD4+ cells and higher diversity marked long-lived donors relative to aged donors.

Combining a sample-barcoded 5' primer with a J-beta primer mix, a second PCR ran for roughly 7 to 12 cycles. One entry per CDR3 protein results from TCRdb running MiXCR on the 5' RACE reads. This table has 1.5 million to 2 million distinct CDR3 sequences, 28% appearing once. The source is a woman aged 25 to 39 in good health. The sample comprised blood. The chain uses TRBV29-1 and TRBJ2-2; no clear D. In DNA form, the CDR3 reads TGCAGCGTTGTTAGAGCCACCGGGGAGCTGTTTTTT. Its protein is CSVVRATGELFF.